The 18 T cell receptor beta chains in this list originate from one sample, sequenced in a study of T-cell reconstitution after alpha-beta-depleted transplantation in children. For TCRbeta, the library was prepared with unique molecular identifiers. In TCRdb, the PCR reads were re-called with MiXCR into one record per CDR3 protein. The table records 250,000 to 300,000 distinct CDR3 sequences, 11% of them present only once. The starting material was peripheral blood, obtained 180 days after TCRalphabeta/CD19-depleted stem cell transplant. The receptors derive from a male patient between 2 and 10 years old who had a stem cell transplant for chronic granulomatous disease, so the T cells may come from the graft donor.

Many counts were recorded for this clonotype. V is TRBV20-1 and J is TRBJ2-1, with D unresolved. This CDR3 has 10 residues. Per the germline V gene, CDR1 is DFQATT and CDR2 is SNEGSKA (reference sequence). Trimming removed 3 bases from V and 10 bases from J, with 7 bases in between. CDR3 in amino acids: CSARGFEQFF. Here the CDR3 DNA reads TGCAGTGCTAGGGGCTTCGAGCAGTTCTTC.

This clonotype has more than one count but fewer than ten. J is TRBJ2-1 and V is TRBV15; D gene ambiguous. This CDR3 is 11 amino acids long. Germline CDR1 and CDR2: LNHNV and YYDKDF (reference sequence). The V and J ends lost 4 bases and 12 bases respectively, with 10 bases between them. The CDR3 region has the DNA TGTGCCACCAGCAAGGGCATTTCGCAGTTCTTC. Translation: CATSKGISQFF. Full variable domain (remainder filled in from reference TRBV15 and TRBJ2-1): DAMVIQNPRYQVTQFGKPVTLSCSQTLNHNVMYWYQQKSSQAPKLLFHYYDKDFNNEADTPDNFQSRRPNTSFCFLDIRSPGLGDTAMYLCATSKGISQFFGPGTRLTVL.

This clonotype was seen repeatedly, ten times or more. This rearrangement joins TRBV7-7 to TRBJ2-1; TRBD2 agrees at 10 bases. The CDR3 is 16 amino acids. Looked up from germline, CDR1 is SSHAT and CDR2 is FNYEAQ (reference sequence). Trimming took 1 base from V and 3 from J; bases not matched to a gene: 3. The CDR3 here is CASSLGTSGLYNEQFF. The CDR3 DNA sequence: TGTGCCAGCAGCTTAGGGACTAGCGGCCTCTACAATGAGCAGTTCTTC. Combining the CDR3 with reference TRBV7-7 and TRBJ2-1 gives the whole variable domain GAGVSQSPRYKVTKRGQDVTLRCDPISSHATLYWYQQALGQGPEFLTYFNYEAQPDKSGLPSDRFSAERPEGSISTLTIQRTEQRDSAMYRCASSLGTSGLYNEQFFGPGTRLTVL.

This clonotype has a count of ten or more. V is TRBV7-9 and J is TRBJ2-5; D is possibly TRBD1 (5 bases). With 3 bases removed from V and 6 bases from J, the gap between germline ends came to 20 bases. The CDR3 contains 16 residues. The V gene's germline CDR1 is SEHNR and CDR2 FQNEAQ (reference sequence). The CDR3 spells CASSFGTTALGKTQYF. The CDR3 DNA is TGTGCCAGCAGCTTCGGTACGACAGCCCTGGGGAAGACCCAGTACTTC.

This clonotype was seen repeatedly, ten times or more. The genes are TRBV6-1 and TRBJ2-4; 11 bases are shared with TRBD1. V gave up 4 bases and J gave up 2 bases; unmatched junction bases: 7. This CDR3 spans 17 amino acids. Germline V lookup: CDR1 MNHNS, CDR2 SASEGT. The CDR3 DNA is TGTGCCAGCAGTGGGGCGGACAGGGGGCTTTCCAAAAACATTCAGTACTTC. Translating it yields CASSGADRGLSKNIQYF.

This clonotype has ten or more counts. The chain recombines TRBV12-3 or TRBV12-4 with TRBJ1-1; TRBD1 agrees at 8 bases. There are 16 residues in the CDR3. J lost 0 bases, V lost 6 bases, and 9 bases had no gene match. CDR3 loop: CASRQGAQQVNTEAFF. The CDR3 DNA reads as TGTGCCAGCAGGCAGGGGGCCCAGCAAGTGAACACTGAAGCTTTCTTT.

The CDR3 spells CASSDILAGGTDTQYF. Here the CDR3 DNA reads TGTGCCAGCAGTGATATACTAGCGGGCGGCACAGATACGCAGTATTTT. V usage is TRBV25-1 and J usage is TRBJ2-3; 9 nucleotides line up with TRBD2. This CDR3 contains 16 residues. CDR1 and CDR2 from the germline V gene are MGHDK and SYGVNS. The junction had 5 bases not matched to a gene; V was cut back by 3 bases and J by 1 base.

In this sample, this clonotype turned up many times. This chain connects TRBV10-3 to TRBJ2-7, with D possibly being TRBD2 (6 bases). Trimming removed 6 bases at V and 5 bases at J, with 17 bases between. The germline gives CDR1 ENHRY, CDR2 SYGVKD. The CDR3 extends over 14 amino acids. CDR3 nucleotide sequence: TGTGCCATCAGGGGGGGAGCCCAGGGCAACGAGCAGTACTTC. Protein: CAIRGGAQGNEQYF.

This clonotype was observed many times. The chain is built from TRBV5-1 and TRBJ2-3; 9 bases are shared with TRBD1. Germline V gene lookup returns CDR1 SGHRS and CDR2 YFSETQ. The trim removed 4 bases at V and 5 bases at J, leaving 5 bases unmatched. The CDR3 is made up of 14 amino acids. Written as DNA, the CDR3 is TGCGCCAGCAGCCGGACAGGGGTCATAGATACGCAGTATTTT. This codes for CASSRTGVIDTQYF.

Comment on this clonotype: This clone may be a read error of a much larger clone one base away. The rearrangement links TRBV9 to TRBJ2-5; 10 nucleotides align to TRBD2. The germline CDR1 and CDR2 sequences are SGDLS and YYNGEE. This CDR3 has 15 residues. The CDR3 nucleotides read TGTGCCTGCAGCGTGAGCGGGAGGGCCCAAGAGACCCAGTACTTC. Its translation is CACSVSGRAQETQYF. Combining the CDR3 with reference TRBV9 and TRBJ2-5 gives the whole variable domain DSGVTQTPKHLITATGQRVTLRCSPRSGDLSVYWYQQSLDQGLQFLIQYYNGEERAKGNILERFSAQQFPDLHSELNLSSLELGDSALYFCACSVSGRAQETQYFGPGTRLLVL.

CDR3 coding DNA: TGCGCCGTCCTCAGGGGGCACACCGGGGAGCTGTTTTTT. Its protein is CAVLRGHTGELFF. The chain joins TRBV10-2 to TRBJ2-2, with TRBD1 identical over 8 bases. Trimming removed 11 bases from V and 3 bases from J; junction bases left unmatched: 5. Germline V gives CDR1 WSHSY, CDR2 SAAADI. The CDR3 runs 13 residues.

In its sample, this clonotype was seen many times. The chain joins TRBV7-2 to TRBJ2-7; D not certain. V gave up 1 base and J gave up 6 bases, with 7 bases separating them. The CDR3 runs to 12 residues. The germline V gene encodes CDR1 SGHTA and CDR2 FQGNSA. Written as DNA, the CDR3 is TGTGCCAGCAGCTTAGATTTTCTCGAGCAGTACTTC. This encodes CASSLDFLEQYF.

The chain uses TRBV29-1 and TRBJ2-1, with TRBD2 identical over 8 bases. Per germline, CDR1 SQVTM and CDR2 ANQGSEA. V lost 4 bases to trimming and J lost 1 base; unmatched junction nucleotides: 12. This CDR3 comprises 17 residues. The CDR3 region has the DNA TGCAGCGTTGTGTATCTTAGCGGGAAAGGGTCCTACAATGAGCAGTTCTTC. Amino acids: CSVVYLSGKGSYNEQFF.

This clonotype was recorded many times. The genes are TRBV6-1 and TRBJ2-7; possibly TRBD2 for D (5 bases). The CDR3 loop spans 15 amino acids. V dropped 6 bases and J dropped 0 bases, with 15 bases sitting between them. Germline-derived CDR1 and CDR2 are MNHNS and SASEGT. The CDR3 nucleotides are TGTGCCAGCAGCTTCCTAGCACCAGCCTCCTACGAGCAGTACTTC. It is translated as CASSFLAPASYEQYF.

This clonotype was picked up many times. In nucleotides, the CDR3 is TGTGCCAGCAGTTTAGACAGCAAAAAACTGTTTTTT. Translation gives CASSLDSKKLFF. The chain combines TRBV28 with TRBJ1-4; perhaps TRBD1 as D (5 bases). CDR3 length: 12 amino acids. V lost 2 bases and J lost 9, with 7 bases in between. The germline V gene has CDR1 MDHEN and CDR2 SYDVKM.

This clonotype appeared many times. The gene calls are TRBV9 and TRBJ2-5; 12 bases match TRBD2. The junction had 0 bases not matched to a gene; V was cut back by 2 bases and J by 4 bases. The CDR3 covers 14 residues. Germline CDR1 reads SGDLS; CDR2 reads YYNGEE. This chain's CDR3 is CASSVTSGGETQYF. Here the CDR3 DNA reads TGTGCCAGCAGCGTGACTAGCGGGGGAGAGACCCAGTACTTC.

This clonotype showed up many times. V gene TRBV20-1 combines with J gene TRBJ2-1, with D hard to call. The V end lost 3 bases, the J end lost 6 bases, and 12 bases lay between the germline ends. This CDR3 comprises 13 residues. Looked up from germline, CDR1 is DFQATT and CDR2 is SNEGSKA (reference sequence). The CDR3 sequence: CSARSYPGNEQFF. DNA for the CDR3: TGCAGTGCTAGGTCCTACCCGGGCAATGAGCAGTTCTTC.

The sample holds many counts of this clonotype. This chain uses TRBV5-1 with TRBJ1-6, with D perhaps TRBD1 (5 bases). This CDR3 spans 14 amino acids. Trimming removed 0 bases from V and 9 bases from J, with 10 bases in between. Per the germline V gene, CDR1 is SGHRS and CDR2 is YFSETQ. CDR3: CASSLAGRGSPLHF. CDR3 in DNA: TGCGCCAGCAGCTTGGCCGGTAGGGGTTCACCCCTCCACTTT. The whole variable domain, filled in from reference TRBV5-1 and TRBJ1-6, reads KAGVTQTPRYLIKTRGQQVTLSCSPISGHRSVSWYQQTPGQGLQFLFEYFSETQRNKGNFPGRFSGRQFSNSRSEMNVSTLELGDSALYLCASSLAGRGSPLHFGNGTRLTVT.